Listed here are 10 T cell receptor beta chains from one sample, sequenced in a study of response to subunit inactivated influenza vaccine. MiXCR, run by TCRdb on the RT-PCR reads, gives a single entry per CDR3 protein. The table lists around 530,000 distinct CDR3 sequences, 12% of them singletons. The material was PBMCs from blood, obtained on the day of vaccination. Receptor source: a man in his fifties or sixties who received an inactivated influenza vaccine.

This clonotype has only a few counts. The V and J genes are TRBV3-1 and TRBJ2-7, with D perhaps TRBD1 (5 bases). Germline V gene sequence: CDR1 LGHDT, CDR2 YNNKEL (reference sequence). V dropped 3 bases and J dropped 9 bases, with 21 bases sitting between them. This CDR3 comprises 15 residues. The CDR3 bases are TGTGCCAGCAGCCATGCCTCAGGGATCGCGTTTGGGCAGTACTTC. The encoded protein is CASSHASGIAFGQYF.

The genes are TRBV7-9 and TRBJ2-2; unclear D gene. CDR3 length equals 13 residues. The germline V and J ends were trimmed by 10 bases and 7 bases, with 16 bases remaining between them. The V gene's germline CDR1 is SEHNR and CDR2 FQNEAQ (reference sequence). The CDR3 DNA reads as TGTGCCATAACCCGGGTGTCGGGCGGGGAGCTGTTTTTT. As protein: CAITRVSGGELFF.

A few counts support this clonotype. This chain connects TRBV28 to TRBJ2-7; no clear D gene. With 3 bases removed from V and 3 bases from J, the gap between germline ends came to 12 bases. CDR1 is MDHEN and CDR2 is SYDVKM in the germline V gene. CDR3 length: 14 amino acids. The CDR3 loop reads CASSLYQSIYEQYF. The CDR3 DNA follows: TGTGCCAGCAGTTTGTATCAGTCCATCTACGAGCAGTACTTC.

This clonotype was seen ten or more times. This sequence joins TRBV7-6 and TRBJ1-2, with 7 bases lining up with TRBD1. V shed 2 bases and J 5 bases; nucleotides not matched to a gene: 8. Germline CDR1 and CDR2: SGHVS and FNYEAQ. The CDR3 runs 15 residues. This chain's CDR3 is CASSLSVTGEYGYTF. CDR3 DNA: TGTGCCAGCAGCTTATCCGTAACAGGGGAATATGGCTACACCTTC.

This clonotype was observed a few times. The V and J genes are TRBV7-6 and TRBJ2-7, with D possibly being TRBD2 (8 bases). The CDR3 covers 16 residues. The V end lost 8 bases, the J end lost 5 bases, and 25 bases lay between the germline ends. Germline V CDR1 and CDR2: SGHVS, FNYEAQ. CDR3 protein: CASRLRSGGGSDEQYF. CDR3 in DNA: TGTGCCAGCCGCCTAAGGTCGGGAGGGGGCTCGGACGAGCAGTACTTC.

This clonotype has more than one count but fewer than ten. The chain links TRBV28 to TRBJ1-5, with 7 positions matching TRBD1. Germline-derived CDR1 and CDR2 are MDHEN and SYDVKM. The CDR3 loop spans 15 amino acids. With V trimmed by 5 bases and J by 2 bases, 6 bases remained unmatched. The chain's CDR3 is CASSTGDGRNQPQHF. CDR3 in DNA: TGTGCCAGCAGTACAGGGGACGGGCGCAATCAGCCCCAGCATTTT.

This clonotype was seen at least ten times. The chain has TRBV12-3 or TRBV12-4 and TRBJ2-3; D is ambiguous. V shed 5 bases and J shed 0 bases, with 9 bases lying between them. The CDR3 is 14 amino acids. CDR3 coding DNA: TGTGCCAGCAGTCTAGGATGGAGCACAGATACGCAGTATTTT. Translated, it gives CASSLGWSTDTQYF.

The CDR3 is CSARGAGAFNTGELFF. The CDR3 region has the DNA TGCAGTGCTAGGGGAGCGGGAGCCTTCAACACCGGGGAGCTGTTTTTT. The chain combines TRBV20-1 with TRBJ2-2; 8 bases align to TRBD2. Losses at the gene ends were 3 bases for V and 2 bases for J; bases not matched to a gene: 8. Germline CDR1 is DFQATT and CDR2 is SNEGSKA (reference sequence). This CDR3 contains 16 residues.

In its sample, this clonotype was seen many times. V is TRBV5-5 and J is TRBJ1-1; D gene ambiguous. The CDR3 spans 14 residues. The germline V gene has CDR1 SGHKS and CDR2 YYEKEE (reference sequence). Trimming removed 0 bases from V and 2 bases from J, with 8 bases in between. DNA of the CDR3: TGTGCCAGCAGCTTGGAGGCGGTTAACACTGAAGCTTTCTTT. Translation gives CASSLEAVNTEAFF.

This clonotype has a count of ten or more. The chain has TRBV3-1 and TRBJ2-7; 7 bases match TRBD2. V dropped 1 base and J dropped 3; count of bases not matched to a gene: 3. The CDR3 is 14 amino acids. The germline CDR1 and CDR2 sequences are LGHDT and YNNKEL (reference sequence). CDR3 in amino acids: CASSQASGGYEQYF. The CDR3 DNA is TGTGCCAGCAGCCAAGCTTCGGGGGGCTACGAGCAGTACTTC.